The 9 T cell receptor beta chains below all came from one sample that was sequenced in a study of CD8+ T cells in alopecia areata. Sequencing used cDNA as its template, made by extracting RNA and reverse transcribing it. The repertoire was sequenced with immunoSEQ multiplex PCR; TCRdb's copy has only in-frame clones and lacks some. Of 150,000 to 200,000 clones in the sample, 45% to 60% were seen once. Sequencing used CD4+ T cells sorted from blood. Receptors originate from a human donor in good health.

V usage is TRBV2 and J usage is TRBJ2-2; D possibly matches TRBD1 or TRBD2 (5 bases each). The V and J ends lost 6 bases and 1 base respectively, with 9 bases between them. The CDR3 totals 14 residues. Germline lookup yields CDR1 SNHLY and CDR2 FYNNEI. DNA of the CDR3: TGTGCCAGCAGCAGGGACGTGAACACCGGGGAGCTGTTTTTT. This translates into CASSRDVNTGELFF.

The chain uses TRBV7-9 and TRBJ2-2; TRBD1 matches at 8 bases. V trimming: 7 bases; J trimming: 3 bases; junction bases outside the gene matches: 7. The germline V gene has CDR1 SEHNR and CDR2 FQNEAQ (reference sequence). The CDR3 runs 15 residues. The CDR3 region has the DNA TGTGCCAGCAACCCGGACAGGGTCGACACCGGGGAGCTGTTTTTT. Translated: CASNPDRVDTGELFF.

CDR3 coding DNA: TGTGCCATCAGTGAGCGCTACGAGCAGTACTTC. It is translated as CAISERYEQYF. This sequence joins TRBV10-3 and TRBJ2-7; D gene unclear. The germline gives CDR1 ENHRY, CDR2 SYGVKD. The CDR3 covers 11 residues. With 2 bases removed from V and 3 bases from J, the gap between germline ends came to 2 bases.

The chain is built from TRBV11-2 and TRBJ2-2; 8 positions match TRBD1. The germline V gene has CDR1 SGHAT and CDR2 FQNNGV. J gave up 5 bases and V 5 bases, and 7 bases lay outside the gene matches. CDR3 length equals 15 residues. The CDR3 loop is CASSHRDRRTGELFF. The CDR3 nucleotides read TGTGCCAGCAGCCATCGGGACAGGCGAACCGGGGAGCTGTTTTTT.

This sequence joins TRBV15 and TRBJ2-1; D is undetermined. The CDR3 spans 11 residues. The V gene lost 3 bases and the J gene lost 9 bases, with 6 bases spanning the gap. The germline CDR1 and CDR2 sequences are LNHNV and YYDKDF (reference sequence). DNA of the CDR3: TGTGCCACCAGCAGTGTTGGTGAGCAGTTCTTC. This encodes CATSSVGEQFF.

The V and J genes are TRBV6-6 and TRBJ2-7; D is unclear. V was trimmed by 0 bases and J by 3 bases, leaving 12 bases between them. Germline V gene sequence: CDR1 MNHNY, CDR2 SVGAGI (reference sequence). The CDR3 spans 15 residues. The CDR3 DNA is TGTGCCAGCAGTTACTCGAGGCAGCGTAACTACGAGCAGTACTTC. This translates into CASSYSRQRNYEQYF.

The V gene is TRBV18, the J gene TRBJ2-1, with TRBD2 identical over 9 bases. Losses at the gene ends were 5 bases for V and 3 bases for J; bases not matched to a gene: 11. The CDR3 is made up of 17 amino acids. Germline V gene sequence: CDR1 KGHSH, CDR2 LQKENI. CDR3 in amino acids: CASSTTTGLASYNEQFF. The CDR3 DNA reads as TGTGCCAGCTCAACCACAACCGGACTAGCGAGCTACAATGAGCAGTTCTTC. Looking up the rest from reference TRBV18 and TRBJ2-1 gives the full variable domain: NAGVMQNPRHLVRRRGQEARLRCSPMKGHSHVYWYRQLPEEGLKFMVYLQKENIIDESGMPKERFSAEFPKEGPSILRIQQVVRGDSAAYFCASSTTTGLASYNEQFFGPGTRLTVL.

This clone turned up a few times. The rearrangement links TRBV7-6 to TRBJ2-7; perhaps D is TRBD1 or TRBD2 (6 bases each). This CDR3 spans 15 amino acids. Germline CDR1 SGHVS, CDR2 FNYEAQ. The V end was cut by 1 base, the J end by 5 bases, with 15 bases between. Written as DNA, the CDR3 is TGTGCCAGCAGCTTAGTACGTTCCGGGGGCCACGAGCAGTACTTC. It specifies CASSLVRSGGHEQYF.

The J gene is TRBJ2-5, the V gene TRBV29-1; TRBD2 agrees at 12 bases. The germline CDR1 and CDR2 sequences are SQVTM and ANQGSEA. With 8 bases clipped from V and 4 bases from J, the junction kept 5 bases outside the gene matches. The CDR3 extends over 13 amino acids. The CDR3, as DNA: TGCAGCCTAGCGGGAGGGCCTAGAGAGACCCAGTACTTC. Its translation: CSLAGGPRETQYF.